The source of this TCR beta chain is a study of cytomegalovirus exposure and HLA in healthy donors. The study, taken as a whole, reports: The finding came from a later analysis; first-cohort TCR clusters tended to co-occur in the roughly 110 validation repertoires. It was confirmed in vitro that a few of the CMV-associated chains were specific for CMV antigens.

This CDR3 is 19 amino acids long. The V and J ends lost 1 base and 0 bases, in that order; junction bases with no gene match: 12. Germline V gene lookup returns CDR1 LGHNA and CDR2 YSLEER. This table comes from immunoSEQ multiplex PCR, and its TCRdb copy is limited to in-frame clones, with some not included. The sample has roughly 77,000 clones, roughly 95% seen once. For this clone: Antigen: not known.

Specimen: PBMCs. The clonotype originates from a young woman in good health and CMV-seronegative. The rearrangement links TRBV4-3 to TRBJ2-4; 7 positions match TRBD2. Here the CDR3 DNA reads TGCGCCAGCAGCCAAGTGCCCTCGTCTAGCGGTCGAGCCAAAAACATTCAGTACTTC. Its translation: CASSQVPSSSGRAKNIQYF.